Below, 15 T cell receptor beta chains from the same sample are listed, as sequenced in a study of T cells after yellow fever vaccination. TCRdb fed the 5' RACE reads into MiXCR, producing one record per CDR3 protein. This table has about 630,000 distinct CDR3 sequences, 9% to 15% appearing once. The material sequenced was PBMCs, taken on the day of the yellow fever booster vaccination. The origin of the receptors is a man under 40 who received the YFV17D yellow fever vaccine.

The V call is TRBV20-1, the J call TRBJ2-3; D uncertain. CDR1 DFQATT and CDR2 SNEGSKA come from the germline V gene (reference sequence). The CDR3 covers 13 residues. Trimming took 0 bases from V and 7 from J, leaving 11 bases between them. CDR3 in DNA: TGCAGTGCTAGAGATATAGTCCATTATACGCAGTATTTT. This translates into CSARDIVHYTQYF.

This clonotype was counted many times. This chain links TRBV21-1 with TRBJ2-2. TRBV21-1 is a pseudogene locus. This CDR3 contains 14 residues. The chain's CDR3 is CASSHLKQTGELFF. As DNA, the CDR3 is TGTGCCAGCAGCCATCTAAAACAAACCGGGGAGCTGTTTTTT.

V is TRBV7-9 and J is TRBJ1-1, with TRBD1 matching over 7 bases. With V trimmed by 5 bases and J by 5 bases, 11 bases remained unmatched. Germline-derived CDR1 and CDR2 are SEHNR and FQNEAQ (reference sequence). The CDR3 consists of 15 residues. The DNA of the CDR3 is TGTGCCAGCAGCCCCGGGGCAGGGGGGACGACTGAAGCTTTCTTT. This translates into CASSPGAGGTTEAFF.

The sample holds a few counts of this clonotype. In nucleotides, the CDR3 is TGCGCCAGCAGCCAAGTACGCGGGACAGATACGCAGTATTTT. Protein sequence: CASSQVRGTDTQYF. The gene calls are TRBV4-3 and TRBJ2-3; perhaps TRBD2 as D (5 bases). Trimming stripped 1 base from V and 3 bases from J, with 8 bases between. Germline V gives CDR1 LGHNA, CDR2 YSLEER. The CDR3 length is 14 residues.

This clonotype was observed a few times. The rearrangement joins TRBV11-2 to TRBJ2-1; 11 nucleotides align to TRBD2. V was clipped by 5 bases and J by 10 bases; unmatched bases: 4. The CDR3 is 13 amino acids. Germline CDR1 reads SGHAT; CDR2 reads FQNNGV. In nucleotides, the CDR3 is TGTGCCAGCAGCCCTAGCGGGAGGAGCGAGCAGTTCTTC. It specifies CASSPSGRSEQFF.

This clonotype was seen a handful of times. CDR3: CASSYDSGAYNEQFF. The CDR3, as DNA: TGTGCCAGCAGTTACGATTCGGGAGCCTACAATGAGCAGTTCTTC. The chain uses TRBV6-2 or TRBV6-3 and TRBJ2-1; D is possibly TRBD2 (6 bases). Deletions cut 2 bases from V and 2 bases from J, with 10 bases between. The CDR3 loop spans 15 amino acids. Germline V CDR1 and CDR2: MNHEY, SVGEGT.

This clonotype came up many times. The gene calls are TRBV29-1 and TRBJ1-3; perhaps TRBD1 as D (5 bases). Germline V gene sequence: CDR1 SQVTM, CDR2 ANQGSEA. The CDR3 is made up of 13 amino acids. Trimming shortened V by 3 bases and J by 4 bases, and 10 bases separated the two germline ends. CDR3 sequence: CSVDGGVGNTIYF. The CDR3 bases are TGCAGCGTTGACGGAGGGGTCGGAAACACCATATATTTT.

Note on this clonotype: A read error may account for a junction end that differs from germline. This rearrangement joins TRBV7-2 to TRBJ2-1, with a possible D match to TRBD1 (5 bases). The CDR3 runs 15 residues. Germline loops: CDR1 SGHTA, CDR2 FQGNSA. The CDR3 bases are TGTGCCAGCAGCCCAGACTGGGGCCGGTACAATGAGAAGTTCTTC. Protein sequence: CASSPDWGRYNEKFF.

This clonotype has at least ten counts. The CDR3 reads CASSQWTGALPGELFF. As DNA, the CDR3 is TGTGCCAGCAGCCAATGGACAGGGGCCCTCCCCGGGGAGCTGTTTTTT. The chain has TRBV3-1 and TRBJ2-2, with 9 nucleotides matching TRBD1. From germline, CDR1 is LGHDT and CDR2 YNNKEL (reference sequence). The V gene end was trimmed by 2 bases and the J gene end by 6 bases; junction bases not matched to a gene: 7. The CDR3 is 16 residues long.

The J gene is TRBJ1-5, the V gene TRBV5-5, with D possibly being TRBD1 (5 bases). Deletions cut 0 bases from V and 6 bases from J, with 16 bases between. In germline, CDR1 is SGHKS, CDR2 YYEKEE (reference sequence). The CDR3 is 16 amino acids. CDR3 residues: CASSLGAGSFSQPQHF. As DNA, the CDR3 is TGTGCCAGCAGCTTGGGGGCAGGGAGTTTCAGTCAGCCCCAGCATTTT.

The chain has TRBV19 and TRBJ2-1; possibly TRBD2 for D (6 bases). CDR3 length equals 16 residues. Trimming took off 0 bases at V and 2 bases at J, with 11 bases between the two ends. Germline V gene lookup returns CDR1 LNHDA and CDR2 SQIVND (reference sequence). CDR3 DNA: TGTGCCAGTAGTATAGATTCAGGCGGGGCCTACAATGAGCAGTTCTTC. Translated: CASSIDSGGAYNEQFF.

A few counts support this clonotype. The J gene is TRBJ2-1, the V gene TRBV29-1, with 10 bases lining up with TRBD2. Germline V gives CDR1 SQVTM, CDR2 ANQGSEA. V dropped 3 bases and J dropped 3; count of bases not matched to a gene: 2. CDR3 length: 14 amino acids. For the CDR3, the DNA is TGCAGCGTTGACACTAGCGGGGTCTACAATGAGCAGTTCTTC. Encoded protein: CSVDTSGVYNEQFF.

The chain carries TRBV5-1 and TRBJ2-1, with D unclear. Deletions cut 0 bases from V and 6 bases from J, with 7 bases between. CDR3 length equals 13 residues. CDR1 is SGHRS and CDR2 is YFSETQ in the germline V gene. The CDR3 nucleotides read TGCGCCAGCAGCTTGGATGCTGTCAATGAGCAGTTCTTC. Translated, it gives CASSLDAVNEQFF.

J is TRBJ2-2 and V is TRBV11-2, with TRBD2 identical over 10 bases. The CDR3 sequence is 19 residues long. Germline V gene lookup returns CDR1 SGHAT and CDR2 FQNNGV. The V and J ends lost 4 bases and 4 bases, in that order; junction bases with no gene match: 15. The CDR3 loop is CASSSQLASGRVGTGELFF. The CDR3 DNA sequence: TGTGCCAGCAGCTCCCAGCTGGCCAGCGGGAGGGTGGGCACCGGGGAGCTGTTTTTT.

This clonotype was counted only a few times. V is TRBV10-3 and J is TRBJ2-2; a possible D gene is TRBD2 (6 bases). CDR1 and CDR2 from the germline V gene are ENHRY and SYGVKD. Trimming removed 5 bases at V and 5 bases at J, with 12 bases between. The CDR3 length is 14 residues. Here the CDR3 reads CAISRETQTGELFF. Here the CDR3 DNA reads TGTGCCATCAGTCGGGAGACTCAGACCGGGGAGCTGTTTTTT.